Listed here are 8 T cell receptor beta chains from one sample, sequenced in a study of breast tumors, draining lymph nodes, adjacent tissues. The lymph nodes were axillary draining lymph nodes from breast cancer patients. TCRdb ran MiXCR on the multiplex PCR reads and lists one entry per CDR3 protein. The top ten hold approximately 5.3% of the sample, which has some 110,000 distinct CDR3 sequences, about 29% seen once. The sample consisted of axillary lymph node tissue. The receptors were sampled from a female donor with breast cancer. Some clones in this sample may be carry-over from other donors' samples.

The table lists this clonotype with many counts. J is TRBJ2-2 and V is TRBV5-8; 8 bases are a match to TRBD1. This CDR3 is built from 15 residues. Germline V gives CDR1 SGHTS, CDR2 YDEGEE. Losses at the gene ends were 0 bases for V and 6 bases for J; bases not matched to a gene: 4. The CDR3 nucleotides read TGTGCCAGCAGCTTGGAGGGGACAGGCCCCGGGGAGCTGTTTTTT. As protein: CASSLEGTGPGELFF. The variable domain in full, with the rest retrieved from reference TRBV5-8 and TRBJ2-2, is EAGVTQSPTHLIKTRGQQATLRCSPISGHTSVYWYQQALGLGLQFLLWYDEGEERNRGNFPPRFSGRQFPNYSSELNVNALELEDSALYLCASSLEGTGPGELFFGEGSRLTVL.

This clonotype was observed at least ten times. This chain uses TRBV6-6 with TRBJ1-2; TRBD1 agrees at 7 bases. CDR1 is MNHNY, CDR2 SVGAGI, per germline (reference sequence). The trim removed 9 bases at V and 3 bases at J, leaving 10 bases unmatched. The CDR3 extends over 14 amino acids. The CDR3 nucleotides are TGTGCCAGTAAGCCCGGACAGGCCGACTATGGCTACACCTTC. The encoded protein is CASKPGQADYGYTF.

With regard to this clonotype: A much larger clone lies a single base off, so this may be a read error. This sequence joins TRBV7-9 and TRBJ2-5; 10 bases are a match to TRBD2. Germline V lookup: CDR1 SEHNR, CDR2 FQNEAQ (reference sequence). CDR3 size: 14 residues. The CDR3 reads CASSSRTSGETQHF. The CDR3 DNA reads as TGTGCCAGCAGCTCCCGGACTAGCGGTGAGACCCAGCACTTC.

There are many counts of this clonotype. The V gene is TRBV7-2, the J gene TRBJ2-3, with 8 nucleotides matching TRBD2. The CDR3 is 14 residues long. CDR1 is SGHTA and CDR2 is FQGNSA in the germline V gene. V shed 5 bases, J shed 5 bases, and the junction held 6 bases outside the gene matches. Written as DNA, the CDR3 is TGTGCCAGCAGCCCCGGGGGGGCCGGAGATACGCAGTATTTT. Its protein product is CASSPGGAGDTQYF.

The chain carries TRBV28 and TRBJ1-5; D not resolved. CDR3 length: 11 residues. Germline V gene sequence: CDR1 MDHEN, CDR2 SYDVKM. V lost 6 bases to trimming and J lost 6 bases, with 6 bases between them. This CDR3 is CASSAGQPQHF. CDR3 nucleotides: TGTGCCAGCAGCGCGGGTCAGCCCCAGCATTTT.

Ten or more counts support this clonotype. The CDR3 region is CASSIRATNTEAFF. DNA for the CDR3: TGCGCCAGCAGCATAAGGGCAACGAACACTGAAGCTTTCTTT. The V gene is TRBV5-1, the J gene TRBJ1-1; D is uncertain. CDR3 length equals 14 residues. Trimming stripped 4 bases from V and 1 base from J, with 11 bases between. CDR1 is SGHRS and CDR2 is YFSETQ in the germline V gene.

There are many counts of this clonotype. The V gene is TRBV6-5, the J gene TRBJ1-5; D unresolved. The CDR3 spans 15 residues. Deletions cut 0 bases from V and 2 bases from J, with 8 bases between. Germline V lookup: CDR1 MNHEY, CDR2 SVGAGI. CDR3 in DNA: TGTGCCAGCAGTTACTCGTACAACGGCAATCAGCCCCAGCATTTT. Its translation: CASSYSYNGNQPQHF.

This clonotype was observed a few times. J is TRBJ2-1 and V is TRBV18; D unclear. The length of the CDR3 is 17 residues. Germline lookup yields CDR1 KGHSH and CDR2 LQKENI. Trimming shortened V by 1 base and J by 5 bases, and 18 bases separated the two germline ends. The CDR3: CASSPQGSHLIHNEQFF. The CDR3 region has the DNA TGTGCCAGCTCACCACAGGGTTCCCATCTAATACACAATGAGCAGTTCTTC.